Listed below are T cell receptor beta chains from one sample, sequenced in a study of tumor-infiltrating lymphocytes in primary liver carcinoma. TCRdb called the multiplex PCR reads again in MiXCR, with one record for every CDR3 protein. The sample includes about 78,000 distinct CDR3 sequences, about two thirds of them seen just once. The material sequenced was liver tumor tissue from sampling region 4. The source is a woman aged 55-70 years with primary liver carcinoma and hepatitis B virus infection. CDR3s include the opening cysteine and the closing phenylalanine or tryptophan. A D gene is named only where the DNA matches it firmly. Clone size is stated in some rows and not others, as once, few, many or a class when expanded.

TRBJ2-5 | TRBV28 | . | many | CASSLGPPGSLQETQYF | TGTGCCAGCAGTTTAGGACCCCCAGGGAGCCTCCAAGAGACCCAGTACTTC
TRBJ2-7 | TRBV7-9 | TRBD2 | . | CASSFQAGEYEQYF | TGTGCCAGCAGCTTCCAAGCGGGAGAGTACGAGCAGTACTTC
TRBJ2-1 | TRBV4-2 | . | . | CGSSQEVVGSYNEQFF | TGTGGCAGCAGCCAAGAAGTTGTTGGCTCATACAATGAGCAGTTCTTC
TRBJ2-2 | TRBV6-5 | TRBD2 | . | CASTYQLAGPPSGELFF | TGCGCCAGCACTTACCAACTAGCGGGCCCGCCCTCCGGGGAGCTGTTTTTT
TRBJ1-1 | TRBV29-1 | . | many | CSVAKSNTEAFF | TGCAGCGTCGCCAAGTCGAACACTGAAGCTTTCTTT
TRBJ1-4 | TRBV6-5 | . | . | CASSYRGSNGKLFF | TGTGCCAGCAGTTATAGGGGATCTAATGGAAAACTGTTTTTT
TRBJ2-2 | TRBV29-1 | . | . | CCVGSTGELFF | TGCTGCGTTGGCTCCACCGGGGAGCTGTTTTTT
TRBJ2-7 | TRBV12-3/TRBV12-4 | TRBD1 | . | CASGPDRGRSYEQYF | TGTGCTAGCGGTCCAGACAGGGGGCGGTCCTACGAGCAGTACTTC
TRBJ2-1 | TRBV28 | TRBD2 | . | CASSSGTSGRPYNVQFF | TGTGCCAGCAGCTCCGGGACTAGCGGGCGGCCCTACAATGTGCAGTTCTTC
TRBJ2-5 | TRBV5-1 | TRBD2 | many | CASSFGLAGILQETQYF | TGCGCCAGCAGCTTTGGGCTAGCGGGAATCCTCCAAGAGACCCAGTACTTC
TRBJ2-2 | TRBV12-3/TRBV12-4 | . | . | CASSFPAQTNTGEVFF | TGTGCCAGCAGTTTTCCGGCACAAACGAACACCGGGGAGGTGTTTTTT
TRBJ1-4 | TRBV30 | TRBD1 | . | CAWSAGEQGTEEKLFF | TGTGCCTGGAGTGCCGGAGAACAGGGGACGGAAGAAAAACTGTTTTTT
TRBJ1-1 | TRBV6-5 | . | . | CASRLQRANTEAFF | TGTGCCAGCCGTTTGCAGAGGGCGAACACTGAAGCTTTCTTT